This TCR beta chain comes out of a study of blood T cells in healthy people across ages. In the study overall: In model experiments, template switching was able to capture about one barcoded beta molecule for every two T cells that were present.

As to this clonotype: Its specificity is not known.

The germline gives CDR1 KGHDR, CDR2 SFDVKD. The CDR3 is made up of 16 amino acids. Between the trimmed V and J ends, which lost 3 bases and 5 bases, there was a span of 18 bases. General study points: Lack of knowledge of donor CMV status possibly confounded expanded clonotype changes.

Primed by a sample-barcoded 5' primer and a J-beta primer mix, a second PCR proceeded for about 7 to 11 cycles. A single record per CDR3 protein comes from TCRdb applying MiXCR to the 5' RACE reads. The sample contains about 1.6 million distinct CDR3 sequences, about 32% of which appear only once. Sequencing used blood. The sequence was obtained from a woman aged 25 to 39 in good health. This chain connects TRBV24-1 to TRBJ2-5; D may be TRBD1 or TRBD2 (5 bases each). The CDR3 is CATSDAGASGRETQYF. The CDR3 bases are TGTGCCACCAGTGATGCCGGGGCATCGGGTCGGGAGACCCAGTACTTC.